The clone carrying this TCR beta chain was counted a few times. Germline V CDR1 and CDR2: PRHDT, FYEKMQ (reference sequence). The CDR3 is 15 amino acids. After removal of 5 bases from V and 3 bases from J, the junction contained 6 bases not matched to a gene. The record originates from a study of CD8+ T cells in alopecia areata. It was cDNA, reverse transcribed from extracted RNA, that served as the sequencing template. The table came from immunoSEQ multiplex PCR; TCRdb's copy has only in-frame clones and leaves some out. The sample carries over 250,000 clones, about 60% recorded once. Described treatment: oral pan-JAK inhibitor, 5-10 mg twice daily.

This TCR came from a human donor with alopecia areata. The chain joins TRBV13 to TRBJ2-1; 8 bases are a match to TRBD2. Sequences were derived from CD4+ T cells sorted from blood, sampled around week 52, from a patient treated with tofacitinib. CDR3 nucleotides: TGTGCCAGCAGCCGTCGGGGGGGACGCTACAATGAGCAGTTCTTC. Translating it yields CASSRRGGRYNEQFF.